This T cell receptor (beta chain) emerged from a study of T cell responses to AZD1222 COVID-19 vaccine. Overall study results and limits: A mostly white British donor set with more females was recruited, and clonal diversity was possibly underestimated. The reported proportion of spike-specific TCRs targeting unmutated variant regions was nearly half.

As to this clone: Antigen specificity is unknown.

Profiled with immunoSEQ multiplex PCR; TCRdb holds only in-frame clones, not every one. The repertoire holds 150,000 to 200,000 clones, with around 90% as singletons. The V end was cut by 2 bases, the J end by 5 bases, with 12 bases between. CDR3 size: 14 residues. Per the germline V gene, CDR1 is MNHEY and CDR2 is SMNVEV (reference sequence). This TCR was sampled from an adult in good health. The chain is built from TRBV27 and TRBJ1-1; D unresolved. Sequenced here: peripheral blood, sampled on day 0 of AZD1222 vaccination. The CDR3, as DNA: TGTGCCAGCAGTTTAGGAGGGATGGGAACTGAAGCTTTCTTT. Translating it yields CASSLGGMGTEAFF.